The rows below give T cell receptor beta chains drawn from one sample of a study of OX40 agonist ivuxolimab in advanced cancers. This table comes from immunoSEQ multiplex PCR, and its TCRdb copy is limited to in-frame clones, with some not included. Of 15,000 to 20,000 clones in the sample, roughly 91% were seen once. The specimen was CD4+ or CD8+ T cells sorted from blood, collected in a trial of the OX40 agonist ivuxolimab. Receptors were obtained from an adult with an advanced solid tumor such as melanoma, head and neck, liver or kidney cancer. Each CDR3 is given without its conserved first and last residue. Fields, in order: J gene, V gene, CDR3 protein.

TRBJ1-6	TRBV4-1	ASSQGSGQGPYSNSPLH
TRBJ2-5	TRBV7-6	ASSLDGQETQY
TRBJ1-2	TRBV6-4	ASSEQPEQGYGYT
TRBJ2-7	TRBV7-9	ASSLVSDSYEQY
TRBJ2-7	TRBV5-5	ASSFTSGSYEQY
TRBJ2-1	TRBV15	ATSSLLASINEQF
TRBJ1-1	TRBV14	ASSQVVGNGPF
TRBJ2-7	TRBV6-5	ASSGSGRGYEQY
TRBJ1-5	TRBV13	ASSLGRDSNQPQH
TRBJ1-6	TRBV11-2	ASSRKGNNSPLH
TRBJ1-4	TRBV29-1	SVEVFRGVF
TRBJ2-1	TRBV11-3	ASSPGPLAVNEQF
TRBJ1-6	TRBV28	ASSSPPRLTVNSPLH
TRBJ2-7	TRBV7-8	ATSMVSGSQYEQY
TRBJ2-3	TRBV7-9	ASSPSKVRETQY
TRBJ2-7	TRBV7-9	ASSRWLYEQY
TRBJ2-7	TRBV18	ASSLDAGTGYEQY
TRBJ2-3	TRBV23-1	ASSRAIGCTDTQY
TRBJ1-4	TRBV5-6	ASSPPGGDRKGKLF
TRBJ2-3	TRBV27	ASSFRLAVTDTQY
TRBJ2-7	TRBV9	ASSVATGVSYEQY
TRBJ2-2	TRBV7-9	ASSSTGFTGELF
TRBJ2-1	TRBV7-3	ASSLNYGTIYNEQF
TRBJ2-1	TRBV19	ASSIASGVYNEQF
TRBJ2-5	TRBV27	ASSLPGAETQY
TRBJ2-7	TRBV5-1	ASSLASAAYEQY
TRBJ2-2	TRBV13	ASSSLAGGPDTGELF
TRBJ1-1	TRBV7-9	ASSSLGGQHKNTEAF
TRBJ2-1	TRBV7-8	ASSLWLADSSYNEQF
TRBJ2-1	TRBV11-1	AVLAGGSDEQF
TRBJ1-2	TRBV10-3	AISDPPLGLYGYT
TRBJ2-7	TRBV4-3	ASSQDLRYEQY
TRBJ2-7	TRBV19	ASSIPGLSYEQY
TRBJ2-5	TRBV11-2	ASSLVPSGTFGETQY
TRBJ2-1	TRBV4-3	ASSQGLAGAIEQF
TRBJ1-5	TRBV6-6	ASRRFQTSNQPQH
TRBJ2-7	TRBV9	ASSPKGRQLFYEQY
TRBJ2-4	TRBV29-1	SVDSRGRLAKNIQY
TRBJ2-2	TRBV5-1	ASSLGLSPGELF
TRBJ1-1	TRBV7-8	ASSSWDLSLTEAF
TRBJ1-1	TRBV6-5	ASSYLTSTEAF
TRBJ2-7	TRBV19	ASSIDPWTGVYEQY
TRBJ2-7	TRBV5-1	ASSLDTAYEQY
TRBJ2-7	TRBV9	ASSVSPSFGYEQY
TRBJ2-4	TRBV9	ASSGNRDIQY